The 20 T cell receptor beta chains reported below all come from one sample, sequenced in a study of metastatic and nonmetastatic thyroid tumors. All patients were untreated before thyroid surgery. TCRdb re-clonotyped the PCR reads through MiXCR. Among 15,000 to 20,000 clones listed, 9.5% to 15% were seen once. Sample: tumor tissue. These receptors were taken from a female donor with papillary thyroid cancer or a benign thyroid nodule (not recorded which). Some clones in this sample may be carry-over from other donors' samples.

This clone was picked up many times. The chain links TRBV5-6 to TRBJ2-7; no firm D call. The CDR3 is made up of 13 amino acids. Germline V gene lookup returns CDR1 SGHDT and CDR2 YYEEEE. The V end lost 6 bases, the J end lost 0 bases, and 10 bases lay between the germline ends. CDR3 in DNA: TGTGCCAGCACCGACTGGAGCTCCTACGAGCAGTACTTC. Amino acids: CASTDWSSYEQYF.

This clone was seen many times. The CDR3 loop reads CSALHPSGQETQYF. CDR3 bases: TGCAGTGCTCTCCACCCTAGCGGTCAAGAGACCCAGTACTTC. The genes are TRBV20-1 and TRBJ2-5, with 7 bases identical to TRBD2. Germline CDR1 and CDR2: DFQATT and SNEGSKA (reference sequence). The V and J ends lost 5 bases and 2 bases, in that order; junction bases with no gene match: 8. This CDR3 is built from 14 residues.

This clone was picked up many times. The V gene is TRBV12-3 or TRBV12-4, the J gene TRBJ2-5, with D unclear. V dropped 0 bases and J dropped 7 bases, with 12 bases sitting between them. The CDR3 has 14 amino acids. CDR3 sequence (DNA): TGTGCCAGCAGTTTAGCGCTAGACTCACCGACCCAGTACTTC. It specifies CASSLALDSPTQYF.

In its sample, this clone was seen a few times. The junction and the germline gene differ at one end; a read error may be behind it. V is TRBV7-9 and J is TRBJ1-2; D remains ambiguous. CDR1 and CDR2 from the germline V gene are SEHNR and FQNEAQ (reference sequence). This CDR3 is 11 amino acids long. The CDR3 DNA reads TGTGCCGGCAGCTGGGATCACTGCTACACCTTC. It yields the protein CAGSWDHCYTF.

This clone has more than one count but fewer than ten. The genes are TRBV19 and TRBJ2-1, with D perhaps matching TRBD1 or TRBD2 (5 bases each). V was trimmed by 6 bases and J by 15 bases, leaving 18 bases between them. The length of the CDR3 is 12 residues. Germline V gene lookup returns CDR1 LNHDA and CDR2 SQIVND (reference sequence). The CDR3 region is CASSPGTTFRFF. The CDR3 DNA reads TGTGCCAGTAGCCCCGGGACCACTTTCCGGTTCTTC.

With respect to this clone: One end of the junction does not line up with germline, which may come from a read error. This sequence joins TRBV6-2 or TRBV6-3 and TRBJ1-6; 7 nucleotides line up with TRBD1. The length of the CDR3 is 18 residues. Germline V gene lookup returns CDR1 MNHEY and CDR2 SVGEGT. CDR3 nucleotide sequence: TGTGCCAGCAGACGATGGACAGGTCCTGAGGGGTATAATTCACTCCTCCACTTT. Translation gives CASRRWTGPEGYNSLLHF.

This clone was detected ten times or more. The V call is TRBV20-1, the J call TRBJ1-2; no reliable D call. This CDR3 comprises 13 residues. V was clipped by 3 bases and J by 8 bases, with 16 bases between them. In germline, CDR1 is DFQATT, CDR2 SNEGSKA (reference sequence). The CDR3 DNA sequence: TGCAGTGCTAGCCGCGACGAGGTCAAGGGCTACACCTTC. Encoded protein: CSASRDEVKGYTF.

There are many counts of this clone. The rearrangement uses TRBV6-1 and TRBJ1-5, with D possibly TRBD1 on 5 matching bases. This CDR3 has 18 amino acids. Germline CDR1 reads MNHNS; CDR2 reads SASEGT. The ends were cut back, 2 bases at V and 4 bases at J, with 21 bases in the middle. The CDR3 reads CASSESGAGTDSNQPQHF. CDR3 in DNA: TGTGCCAGCAGTGAATCTGGAGCCGGGACGGACTCGAATCAGCCCCAGCATTTT.

This clone was counted a few times. A read error may explain this, as a much larger clone is one base away. Within the sample, other DNA sequences also encode this same CDR3. The chain joins TRBV7-2 to TRBJ1-1; no clear D gene. The CDR3 is 13 residues long. Germline CDR1 and CDR2: SGHTA and FQGNSA. For the CDR3, the DNA is TGTGCCAGCAGCTTAGAGAGCTGGACTGAAGCCTTCTTT. This encodes CASSLESWTEAFF.

This chain links TRBV2 with TRBJ2-7; D may be TRBD1 or TRBD2 (5 bases each). V lost 0 bases to trimming and J lost 3 bases, with 12 bases between them. The CDR3 covers 15 residues. From germline, CDR1 is SNHLY and CDR2 FYNNEI. The CDR3 DNA reads as TGTGCCAGCAGTGAAGCCCCGGGACCTCTCTACGAGCAGTACTTC. It translates to CASSEAPGPLYEQYF.

The gene calls are TRBV11-1 and TRBJ2-7; TRBD2 matches 11 bases. In germline, CDR1 is SGHAT, CDR2 FQDESV (reference sequence). After removal of 5 bases from V and 1 base from J, the junction contained 7 bases not matched to a gene. CDR3 length: 16 residues. The chain's CDR3 is CASSLGTSGLSYEQYF. CDR3 nucleotides: TGTGCCAGCAGCCTCGGGACTAGCGGCCTGTCCTACGAGCAGTACTTC.

The table lists this clone with many counts. This CDR3 reads CASSLTLSVGGYTF. In DNA form, the CDR3 reads TGCGCCAGCAGCTTGACCCTCTCGGTGGGGGGCTACACCTTC. V gene TRBV5-1 combines with J gene TRBJ1-2; D is undetermined. V was clipped by 1 base and J by 8 bases, with 15 bases between them. Germline CDR1 and CDR2: SGHRS and YFSETQ. This CDR3 has 14 residues.

This clone came up many times. This chain joins TRBV18 and TRBJ2-7, with 9 bases identical to TRBD1. The CDR3 runs 14 residues. The ends lost 2 bases at V and 6 bases at J; junction bases unmatched: 5. Germline CDR1 reads KGHSH; CDR2 reads LQKENI. DNA of the CDR3: TGTGCCAGCTCACCATACAGGGGGCGACGCGAGCAGTACTTC. It codes for CASSPYRGRREQYF.

This clone appeared many times. The CDR3 bases are TGCGCCAGCAGCTTAACTAGCGGGAGTACACCTGAGCAGTTCTTC. Protein product: CASSLTSGSTPEQFF. This chain connects TRBV5-1 to TRBJ2-1; 11 bases line up with TRBD2. Germline values: CDR1 SGHRS, CDR2 YFSETQ. This CDR3 has 15 residues. Unmatched junction bases numbered 7, after V lost 2 bases and J lost 9 bases.

This clone was seen repeatedly, ten times or more. Within the sample, other DNA sequences also encode this same CDR3. The chain carries TRBV7-8 and TRBJ2-3; 8 nucleotides agree with TRBD2. This CDR3 has 15 amino acids. The germline V gene encodes CDR1 SGHVS and CDR2 FQNEAQ. With 5 bases clipped from V and 7 bases from J, the junction kept 11 bases outside the gene matches. CDR3 sequence reads: CASSRRDGGANTQYF. The CDR3 DNA reads as TGTGCCAGCAGCCGTAGGGACGGGGGGGCAAATACGCAGTATTTT.

This clone was found many times. The chain carries TRBV6-1 and TRBJ1-4; D unclear. V gave up 5 bases and J gave up 13 bases, with 17 bases separating them. The CDR3 is made up of 13 amino acids. Germline V gene sequence: CDR1 MNHNS, CDR2 SASEGT. The CDR3 sequence is CASSLFTSSGLFF. CDR3 sequence (DNA): TGTGCCAGCAGTTTATTTACGAGTTCGGGACTGTTTTTT.

At least ten counts were recorded for this clone. The chain has TRBV20-1 and TRBJ1-4; a possible D gene is TRBD1 (5 bases). This CDR3 has 12 residues. CDR1 is DFQATT and CDR2 is SNEGSKA in the germline V gene (reference sequence). V was clipped by 1 base and J by 8 bases, with 8 bases between them. Here the CDR3 DNA reads TGCAGTGCTAGAGGGGCAGGGGAAAAACTGTTTTTT. Its protein product is CSARGAGEKLFF.

This clone came up many times. The chain uses TRBV12-3 or TRBV12-4 and TRBJ2-7; D is perhaps TRBD2 (5 bases). The CDR3 has 13 residues. V lost 4 bases and J 5 bases, leaving 12 bases between the germline ends. CDR3 bases: TGTGCCAGCAGTTACCCGGGGAACCACGAGCAGTACTTC. Encoded protein: CASSYPGNHEQYF.

Relative to its sample, this clone is medium-sized (0.01 to 0.1%). The V call is TRBV6-1, the J call TRBJ2-1; maybe TRBD1 (6 bases). V was clipped by 5 bases and J by 5 bases, with 13 bases between them. The germline V gene has CDR1 MNHNS and CDR2 SASEGT. The CDR3 spans 14 residues. In DNA, the CDR3 is TGTGCCAGCAGTCTTCTGGACAGAAACAATGAGCAGTTCTTC. It yields the protein CASSLLDRNNEQFF.

In this sample, this clone turned up many times. The V gene is TRBV7-3, the J gene TRBJ2-3, with 10 positions matching TRBD2. This CDR3 contains 17 residues. The junction had 10 bases not matched to a gene; V was cut back by 2 bases and J by 5 bases. Germline CDR1 and CDR2: SGHTA and FQGTGA. This CDR3 reads CASSLFPSGGLLDTQYF. The CDR3 bases are TGTGCCAGCAGCTTATTTCCTAGCGGGGGCCTTCTAGATACGCAGTATTTT.